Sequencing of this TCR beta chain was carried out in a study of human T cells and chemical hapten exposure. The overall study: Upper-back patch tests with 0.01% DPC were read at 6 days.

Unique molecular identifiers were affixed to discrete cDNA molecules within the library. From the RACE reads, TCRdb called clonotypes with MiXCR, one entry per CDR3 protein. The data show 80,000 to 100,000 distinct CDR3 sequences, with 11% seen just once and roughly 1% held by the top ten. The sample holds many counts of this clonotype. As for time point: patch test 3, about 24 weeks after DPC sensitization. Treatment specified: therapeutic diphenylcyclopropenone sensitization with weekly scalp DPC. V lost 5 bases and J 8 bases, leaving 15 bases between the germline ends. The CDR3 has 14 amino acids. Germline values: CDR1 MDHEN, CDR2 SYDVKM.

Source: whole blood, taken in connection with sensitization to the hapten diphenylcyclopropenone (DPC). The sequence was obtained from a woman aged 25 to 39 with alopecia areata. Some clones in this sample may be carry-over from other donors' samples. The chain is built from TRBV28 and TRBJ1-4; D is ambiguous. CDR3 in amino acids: CASSIQNKWEKLFF. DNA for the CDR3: TGTGCCAGCAGTATTCAAAACAAGTGGGAAAAACTGTTTTTT.